Following are 5 T cell receptor beta chains from one sample sequenced in a study of cytomegalovirus exposure and HLA in healthy donors. The PCR was carried out with 60 Vbeta primers and 13 Jbeta primers. Profiling relied on immunoSEQ multiplex PCR, and the TCRdb table lists in-frame clones only, not all of them. This repertoire includes around 160,000 clones. Input material: PBMCs. The receptor source for this set is a woman between 45 and 60 years old in good health and CMV-seronegative.

The genes are TRBV18 and TRBJ1-6, with D uncertain. V was trimmed by 2 bases and J by 0 bases, leaving 14 bases between them. Germline CDR1 reads KGHSH; CDR2 reads LQKENI. There are 18 residues in the CDR3. The CDR3 reads CASSPGVGISSYNSPLHF. The CDR3 DNA is TGTGCCAGCTCACCAGGGGTCGGGATAAGCTCCTATAATTCACCCCTCCACTTT.

This chain uses TRBV19 with TRBJ1-1, with 9 bases fitting TRBD1. CDR1 LNHDA and CDR2 SQIVND come from the germline V gene (reference sequence). The CDR3 has 15 amino acids. After removal of 5 bases from V and 2 bases from J, the junction contained 6 bases not matched to a gene. CDR3 sequence (DNA): TGTGCCAGTAGTTTACAGGGGGCTCAAAACACTGAAGCTTTCTTT. Translating gives CASSLQGAQNTEAFF.

The chain carries TRBV4-1 and TRBJ1-2; D not resolved. CDR1 is MGHRA and CDR2 is YSYEKL in the germline V gene. The CDR3 sequence is 15 residues long. V gave up 4 bases and J gave up 3 bases, with 15 bases separating them. The CDR3 region has the DNA TGCGCCAGCAGCCGAGAGCCGGGTAGCTACTATGGCTACACCTTC. Amino acid sequence: CASSREPGSYYGYTF.

The chain carries TRBV11-3 and TRBJ2-5, with 11 bases matching TRBD1. Looked up from germline, CDR1 is SGHNT and CDR2 is YENEEA. This CDR3 spans 15 amino acids. V lost 5 bases and J lost 4; bases outside the gene matches: 6. CDR3 sequence reads: CASSAGGTGGETQYF. The CDR3 DNA sequence: TGTGCCAGCAGCGCGGGAGGGACAGGGGGAGAGACCCAGTACTTC.

In nucleotides, the CDR3 is TGTGCCAGCAGCGTCCTAGAGGGCCATTCTGCAGATACGCAGTATTTT. This codes for CASSVLEGHSADTQYF. The chain has TRBV9 and TRBJ2-3; TRBD2 is a possible D gene (5 bases). Trimming left V 2 bases short and J 4 bases short, with 17 bases between. In germline, CDR1 is SGDLS, CDR2 YYNGEE. The CDR3 is 16 residues long.